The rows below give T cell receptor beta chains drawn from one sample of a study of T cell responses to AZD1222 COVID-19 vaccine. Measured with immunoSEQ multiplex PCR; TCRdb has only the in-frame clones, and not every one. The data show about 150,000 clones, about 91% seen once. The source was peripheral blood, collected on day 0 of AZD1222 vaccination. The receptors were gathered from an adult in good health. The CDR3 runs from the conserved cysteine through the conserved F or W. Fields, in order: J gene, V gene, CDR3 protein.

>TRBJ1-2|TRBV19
CATKEGSWQGYTF
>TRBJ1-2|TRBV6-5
CASRTANYGYTF
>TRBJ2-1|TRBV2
CASSERGNEQFF
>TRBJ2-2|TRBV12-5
CASGLVTAGAGELFF
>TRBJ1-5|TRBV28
CASMPGNQPQHF
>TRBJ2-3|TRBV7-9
CASSLETGLTDTQYF
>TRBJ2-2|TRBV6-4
CASSPAPGLNTGELFF
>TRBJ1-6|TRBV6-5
CASRGSGGHNSPLHF
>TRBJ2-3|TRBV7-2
CASRQRGGTDTQYF
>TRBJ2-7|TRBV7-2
CASRIAPDSGVEQYF
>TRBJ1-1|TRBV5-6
CASSAFGTGRTEAFF
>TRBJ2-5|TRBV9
CASSASIAGGRETQYF
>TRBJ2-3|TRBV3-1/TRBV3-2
CASSQGAGGLDTQYF
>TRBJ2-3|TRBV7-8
CASSLRWTTSTDTQYF
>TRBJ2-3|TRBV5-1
CASSLGTSGSTDTQYF
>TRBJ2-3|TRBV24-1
CATSDFGIAGVTDTQYF
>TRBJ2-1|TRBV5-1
CASSSGQVYEQFF
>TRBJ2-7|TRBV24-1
CATSAEGRREQYF
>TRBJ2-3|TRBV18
CASSPARGGFTDTQYF
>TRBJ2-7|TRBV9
CANTLAGHYEQYF
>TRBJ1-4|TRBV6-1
CASSGYGQGFGNEKLFF
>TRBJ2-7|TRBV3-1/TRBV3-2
CASSPGHTSSYEQYF
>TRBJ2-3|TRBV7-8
CASSQYTDTQYF
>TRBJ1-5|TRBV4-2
CASSHSRVSNQPQHF
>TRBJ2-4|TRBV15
CATSFRTGSGNIQYF
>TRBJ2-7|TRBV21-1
CASSKEGRQGKCYEQYF
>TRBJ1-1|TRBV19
CASSTGLPGPTEAFF
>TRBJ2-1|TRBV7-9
CASSYSSYNEQFF
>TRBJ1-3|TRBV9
CASSVAGSGNTIYF
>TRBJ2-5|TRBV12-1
CASPEAGGKETQYF
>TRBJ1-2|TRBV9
CASSVEVGILYGYTF
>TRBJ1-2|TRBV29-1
CSVVPGNYGYTF
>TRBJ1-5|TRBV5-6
CASSFYRERQPQHF
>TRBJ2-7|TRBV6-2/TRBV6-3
CASSFQGNEQYF
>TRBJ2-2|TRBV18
CASSPLAGPSGELFF
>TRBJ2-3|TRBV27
CASSLADTQYF
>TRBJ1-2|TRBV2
CASIDGTVPSYGYTF
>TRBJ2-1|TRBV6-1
CASSEVPSGRAIWQFF
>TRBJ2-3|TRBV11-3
CASSRTGERTDTQYF
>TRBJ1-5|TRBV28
CASSTSGGNQPQHF
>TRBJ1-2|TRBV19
CASSSTGTAYGYTF
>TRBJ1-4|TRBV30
CAWTGAGRAVEKLFF
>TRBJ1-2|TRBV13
CASSLGFLSPHGYTF
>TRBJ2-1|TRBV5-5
CASSALPGYNEQFF